The 2 T cell receptor beta chains below come from one sample, sequenced in a study of vaccination effects on CD4 cells after COVID-19. Generated by immunoSEQ multiplex PCR, the TCRdb table keeps only in-frame clones and is missing some. This table holds 15,000 or so clones, roughly 70% found once. For these receptors, no antigen is known. Viral peptide pool expansion of antigen-specific CD4+ T cells preceded sequencing in the ViraFEST assay. On roughly day 10 of culture, CD4+ T cells were separated out. The infection with SARS-CoV-2 (confirmed by PCR) occurred in this person between March and December 2020. Each participant was given two doses of one vaccine (BNT162b2 or mRNA-1273). The sample in question was CD4+ T cells from PBMCs cultured with HCoV-NL63 spike peptides, obtained after COVID-19 vaccination. The receptors originated from a human donor who had a prior SARS-CoV-2 infection.

The chain combines TRBV29-1 with TRBJ2-1; 7 bases agree with TRBD1. V dropped 7 bases and J dropped 2; count of bases not matched to a gene: 8. Germline CDR1 is SQVTM and CDR2 is ANQGSEA. The CDR3 runs to 14 residues. The CDR3: CSGTVGQTYNEQFF. In DNA, the CDR3 is TGCAGCGGCACCGTGGGACAGACCTACAATGAGCAGTTCTTC.

A single count supports this clone. Here the CDR3 DNA reads TGTGCCTGGAGTTTTGGGGTCTCTGGAAACACCATATATTTT. Protein: CAWSFGVSGNTIYF. The chain is built from TRBV30 and TRBJ1-3; D ambiguous. V was shortened by 2 bases and J by 0 bases, with 8 bases between the two germline ends. Germline loops: CDR1 GTSNPN, CDR2 SVGIG (reference sequence). The length of the CDR3 is 14 residues.